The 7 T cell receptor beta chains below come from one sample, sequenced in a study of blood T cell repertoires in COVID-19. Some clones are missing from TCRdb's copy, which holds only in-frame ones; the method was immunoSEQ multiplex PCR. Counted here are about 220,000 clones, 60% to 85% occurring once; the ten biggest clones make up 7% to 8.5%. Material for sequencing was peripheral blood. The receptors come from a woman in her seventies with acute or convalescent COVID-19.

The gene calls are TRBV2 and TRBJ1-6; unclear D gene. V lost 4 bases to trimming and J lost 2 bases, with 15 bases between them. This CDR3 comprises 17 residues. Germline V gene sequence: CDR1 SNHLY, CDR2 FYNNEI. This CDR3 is CASSVDLPGTYNSPLHF. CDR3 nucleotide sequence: TGTGCCAGCAGTGTTGATCTCCCGGGAACCTATAATTCACCCCTCCACTTT. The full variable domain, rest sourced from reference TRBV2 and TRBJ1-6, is EPEVTQTPSHQVTQMGQEVILRCVPISNHLYFYWYRQILGQKVEFLVSFYNNEISEKSEIFDDQFSVERPDGSNFTLKIRSTKLEDSAMYFCASSVDLPGTYNSPLHFGNGTRLTVT.

The CDR3 spells CASSLRALAGFTDTQYF. As DNA, the CDR3 is TGTGCCAGCAGCTTGAGAGCTCTAGCGGGGTTCACAGATACGCAGTATTTT. The chain joins TRBV5-8 to TRBJ2-3, with 9 bases aligning to TRBD2. The CDR3 is made up of 17 amino acids. J lost 2 bases, V lost 1 base, and 8 bases had no gene match. Germline loops: CDR1 SGHTS, CDR2 YDEGEE.

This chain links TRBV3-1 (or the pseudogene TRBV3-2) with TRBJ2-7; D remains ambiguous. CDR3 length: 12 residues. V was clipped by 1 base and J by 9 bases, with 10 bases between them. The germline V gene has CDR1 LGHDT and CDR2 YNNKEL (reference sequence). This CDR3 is CASSQGSPTQYF. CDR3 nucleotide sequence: TGTGCCAGCAGCCAAGGAAGCCCTACGCAGTACTTC.

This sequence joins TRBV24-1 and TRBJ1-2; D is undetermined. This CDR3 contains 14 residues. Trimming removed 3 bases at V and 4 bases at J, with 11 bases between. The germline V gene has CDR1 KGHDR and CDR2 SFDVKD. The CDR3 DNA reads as TGTGCCACCAGTGATGCGGGAGTTTTCTATGGCTACACCTTC. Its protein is CATSDAGVFYGYTF.

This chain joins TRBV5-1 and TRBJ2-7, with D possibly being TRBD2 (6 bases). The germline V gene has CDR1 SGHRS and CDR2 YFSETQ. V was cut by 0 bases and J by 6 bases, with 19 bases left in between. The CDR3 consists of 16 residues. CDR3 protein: CASSLEATRSGVEQYF. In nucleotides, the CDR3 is TGCGCCAGCAGCTTGGAGGCAACTAGGTCGGGGGTCGAGCAGTACTTC. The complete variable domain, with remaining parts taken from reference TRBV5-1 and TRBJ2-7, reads KAGVTQTPRYLIKTRGQQVTLSCSPISGHRSVSWYQQTPGQGLQFLFEYFSETQRNKGNFPGRFSGRQFSNSRSEMNVSTLELGDSALYLCASSLEATRSGVEQYFGPGTRLTVT.

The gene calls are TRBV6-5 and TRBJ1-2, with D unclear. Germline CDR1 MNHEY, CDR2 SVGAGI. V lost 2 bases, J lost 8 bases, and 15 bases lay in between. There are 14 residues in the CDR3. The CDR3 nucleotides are TGTGCCAGCAGTTACGGGCGAGGGTCTGGAGGCTACACCTTC. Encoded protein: CASSYGRGSGGYTF.

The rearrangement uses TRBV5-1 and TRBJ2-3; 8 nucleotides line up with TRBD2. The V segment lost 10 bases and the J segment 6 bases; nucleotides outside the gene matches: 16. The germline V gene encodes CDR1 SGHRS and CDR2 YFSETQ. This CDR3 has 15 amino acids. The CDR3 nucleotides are TGCGCCCGCCGCGTGGGGCCCCGCGGGGGGGATACGCAGTATTTT. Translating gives CARRVGPRGGDTQYF. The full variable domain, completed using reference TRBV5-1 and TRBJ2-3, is KAGVTQTPRYLIKTRGQQVTLSCSPISGHRSVSWYQQTPGQGLQFLFEYFSETQRNKGNFPGRFSGRQFSNSRSEMNVSTLELGDSALYLCARRVGPRGGDTQYFGPGTRLTVL.